This T cell receptor beta chain was captured by sequencing in a study of T cell repertoires in cytomegalovirus infection. Study-wide context: The authors relied on CMV epitopes, both recently identified HLA-C-restricted and well-studied HLA-B-restricted. Public signatures in TCR beta pointed to CMV infection and matching HLA type.

V lost 5 bases and J lost 9; bases outside the gene matches: 6. The CDR3 sequence is 13 residues long. Germline values: CDR1 LNHDA, CDR2 SQIVND (reference sequence). Study-level points and caveats: CMV-specific TCR beta clonotypes restricted by HLA-C dominated the ex vivo response. There were carriers of CMV plus the relevant HLA, and cumulative public TCR beta family frequency identified them.

This clonotype was recorded a few times. Its antigen is unidentified. Each CDR3 protein gets one entry after TCRdb re-called the reads with MiXCR. The profile shows fewer than 900,000 distinct CDR3 sequences, roughly 29% of them singletons. The sequencing used cultured CD8+ T cells from PBMCs, collected from culture after CMV antigen stimulation. The sequence derives from a human donor in good health (CMV status not recorded). Some clones in this sample may be carry-over from other donors' samples. The rearrangement links TRBV19 to TRBJ2-7; TRBD1 aligns across 11 bases. The DNA for the CDR3 is TGTGCCAGTAGTTCGGACAGGGGGCATGGGCAGTACGTC. Translated: CASSSDRGHGQYV.